This passage covers 30 T cell receptor beta chains from one sample sequenced in a study of cytomegalovirus exposure and HLA in healthy donors. The study ran its PCR with 60 Vbeta and 13 Jbeta primers. The protocol was immunoSEQ multiplex PCR, while the TCRdb copy is restricted to in-frame clones and leaves out a portion. The table has approximately 61,000 clones, over 70% seen once. Sequencing was performed on PBMCs. The receptors were sampled from a man aged 45-60 years in good health and CMV-seropositive.

The V gene is TRBV28, the J gene TRBJ1-2; TRBD1 agrees at 11 bases. Trimming took 5 bases from V and 6 from J; bases not matched to a gene: 11. Germline CDR1 MDHEN, CDR2 SYDVKM. CDR3 length equals 16 residues. CDR3 nucleotides: TGTGCCAGCAGTCCCCAGTGGACAGGGGGCCTCAATGGCTACACCTTC. This codes for CASSPQWTGGLNGYTF.

The V and J genes are TRBV14 and TRBJ2-1; 7 bases are shared with TRBD2. V gave up 1 base and J gave up 4 bases; unmatched junction bases: 4. Germline V lookup: CDR1 SGHDN, CDR2 FVKESK. The CDR3 is made up of 15 amino acids. CDR3 nucleotide sequence: TGTGCCAGCAGCCAAGGCGGGACTATATACAATGAGCAGTTCTTC. This encodes CASSQGGTIYNEQFF.

Here the CDR3 DNA reads TGTGCCAGCAGCTCAGTGACCGGGTATAACGAGCAGTACTTC. This translates into CASSSVTGYNEQYF. The rearrangement joins TRBV11-2 to TRBJ2-7; D call uncertain. The CDR3 covers 14 residues. Trimming took 4 bases from V and 5 from J, leaving 15 bases between them. The V gene's germline CDR1 is SGHAT and CDR2 FQNNGV.

The V call is TRBV18, the J call TRBJ2-3, with TRBD2 matching over 15 bases. The ends lost 3 bases at V and 1 base at J; junction bases unmatched: 8. Germline V CDR1 and CDR2: KGHSH, LQKENI. The CDR3 loop spans 19 amino acids. CDR3 nucleotide sequence: TGTGCCAGCTCACCCTCGGGACTAGCGGGAGGCCCCCGCACAGATACGCAGTATTTT. Translation gives CASSPSGLAGGPRTDTQYF. The variable domain in full, with the rest retrieved from reference TRBV18 and TRBJ2-3, is NAGVMQNPRHLVRRRGQEARLRCSPMKGHSHVYWYRQLPEEGLKFMVYLQKENIIDESGMPKERFSAEFPKEGPSILRIQQVVRGDSAAYFCASSPSGLAGGPRTDTQYFGPGTRLTVL.

This clone was observed once. J is TRBJ1-1 and V is TRBV29-1; 10 nucleotides line up with TRBD1. This CDR3 has 13 residues. In germline, CDR1 is SQVTM, CDR2 ANQGSEA. The ends lost 3 bases at V and 10 bases at J; junction bases unmatched: 8. This chain's CDR3 is CSVERDRGIGAFF. CDR3 DNA sequence: TGCAGCGTTGAGAGGGACAGGGGAATCGGAGCTTTCTTT.

The chain couples TRBV10-2 to TRBJ1-2, with a weak D call TRBD1 (6 bases). Germline CDR1 and CDR2: WSHSY and SAAADI. V lost 5 bases, J lost 8 bases, and 12 bases lay in between. The CDR3 length is 12 residues. The CDR3 coding sequence is TGCGCCAGCAGTCTGCCAGGGGAGGGCTACACCTTC. This encodes CASSLPGEGYTF.

This chain uses TRBV19 with TRBJ1-1; TRBD1 matches at 8 bases. V lost 3 bases and J lost 1; bases outside the gene matches: 7. Germline V gene data show CDR1 as LNHDA and CDR2 as SQIVND (reference sequence). CDR3 length: 16 residues. The CDR3 region is CASSIQTGAANTEAFF. The CDR3 nucleotides read TGTGCCAGTAGTATTCAGACAGGGGCTGCGAACACTGAAGCTTTCTTT.

The rearrangement uses TRBV7-9 and TRBJ1-3; 7 bases are shared with TRBD1. The V segment lost 0 bases and the J segment 0 bases; nucleotides outside the gene matches: 8. The CDR3 is 18 residues long. Germline CDR1 SEHNR, CDR2 FQNEAQ (reference sequence). The DNA for the CDR3 is TGTGCCAGCAGCTTAGCCGGGACAGTCTCGGGCTCTGGAAACACCATATATTTT. Its protein is CASSLAGTVSGSGNTIYF.

The chain uses TRBV7-8 and TRBJ2-7, with D unclear. V lost 2 bases and J 3 bases, leaving 8 bases between the germline ends. The CDR3 is 13 residues long. CDR1 SGHVS and CDR2 FQNEAQ come from the germline V gene. The CDR3 DNA reads TGTGCCAGCAGCTTAAGCCCCGGCTACGAGCAGTACTTC. Its protein product is CASSLSPGYEQYF.

J is TRBJ1-3 and V is TRBV9, with D possibly being TRBD1 (6 bases). The CDR3 has 16 residues. Trimming removed 0 bases at V and 4 bases at J, with 14 bases between. Germline lookup yields CDR1 SGDLS and CDR2 YYNGEE. The CDR3 sequence: CASSVDPGTSGNTIYF. DNA for the CDR3: TGTGCCAGCAGCGTAGACCCGGGGACATCCGGAAACACCATATATTTT.

This clone came up a few times. This may stem from a read error, because a much larger clone lies one nucleotide away. This chain links TRBV4-3 with TRBJ2-7; 8 bases are a match to TRBD2. Losses at the gene ends were 5 bases for V and 3 bases for J; bases not matched to a gene: 12. CDR1 is LGHNA and CDR2 is YSLEER in the germline V gene. CDR3 length equals 16 residues. The CDR3 sequence is CASSSGGAGAFYEQYF. The CDR3 nucleotides read TGCGCCAGCAGCTCCGGGGGAGCGGGGGCTTTCTACGAGCAGTACTTC.

Concerning this clone: The junction does not match germline at one end; this may be a read error. This chain connects TRBV7-9 to TRBJ2-3; 12 bases align to TRBD2. Germline CDR1 SEHNR, CDR2 FQNEAQ (reference sequence). This CDR3 contains 17 residues. DNA of the CDR3: TGTTCCAGCAGCTGGCACAGGACTAGCGGGGTTGGAGATACGCAGTATTTT. Translated: CSSSWHRTSGVGDTQYF.

The J gene is TRBJ1-1, the V gene TRBV18; TRBD1 matches 7 bases. Trimming at V came to 3 bases and at J to 6 bases, leaving 7 bases not matched to a gene. The germline gives CDR1 KGHSH, CDR2 LQKENI. The CDR3 length is 14 residues. The CDR3 DNA sequence: TGTGCCAGCTCACCGCTCGACAGGGTCGCTGAAGCTTTCTTT. This gives the protein CASSPLDRVAEAFF.

This sequence joins TRBV9 and TRBJ2-3; TRBD2 agrees at 8 bases. The V and J ends lost 0 bases and 4 bases, in that order; junction bases with no gene match: 10. This CDR3 spans 17 amino acids. Germline V gene lookup returns CDR1 SGDLS and CDR2 YYNGEE. CDR3 sequence (DNA): TGTGCCAGCAGCGTAGGGGTAGCGGGGCGGGGGGCAGATACGCAGTATTTT. Translation gives CASSVGVAGRGADTQYF.

The chain couples TRBV6-6 to TRBJ2-7; 7 bases align to TRBD1. This CDR3 region has 13 residues. With 7 bases clipped from V and 5 bases from J, the junction kept 8 bases outside the gene matches. Germline assignment: CDR1 MNHNY and CDR2 SVGAGI (reference sequence). CDR3 sequence reads: CASTVDRVNEQYF. The CDR3 DNA is TGTGCCAGCACCGTAGACAGGGTCAACGAGCAGTACTTC.

The V and J genes are TRBV4-2 and TRBJ1-1; the D gene is possibly TRBD1 (5 bases). Germline assignment: CDR1 LGHNA and CDR2 YNFKEQ. The ends were cut back, 4 bases at V and 4 bases at J, with 13 bases in the middle. CDR3 length: 14 residues. CDR3 amino acids: CASSRMDIITEAFF. In DNA, the CDR3 is TGTGCCAGCAGCCGCATGGACATCATCACTGAAGCTTTCTTT.

This rearrangement joins TRBV18 to TRBJ1-1; 7 bases are shared with TRBD1. Germline CDR1 is KGHSH and CDR2 is LQKENI. Losses at the gene ends were 2 bases for V and 1 base for J; bases not matched to a gene: 1. This CDR3 comprises 14 residues. Here the CDR3 reads CASSPGQENTEAFF. In DNA, the CDR3 is TGTGCCAGCTCACCAGGACAGGAGAACACTGAAGCTTTCTTT.

This chain joins TRBV27 and TRBJ2-3, with TRBD2 identical over 10 bases. The V segment lost 0 bases and the J segment 9 bases; nucleotides outside the gene matches: 15. This CDR3 region has 18 residues. Germline lookup yields CDR1 MNHEY and CDR2 SMNVEV (reference sequence). The CDR3: CASSLSMWLAGAGGTQYF. The CDR3 coding sequence is TGTGCCAGCAGTTTATCGATGTGGCTAGCGGGAGCCGGGGGGACGCAGTATTTT.

V and J are TRBV9 and TRBJ2-1; the match to TRBD2 covers 7 bases. There are 15 residues in the CDR3. V lost 4 bases, J lost 3 bases, and 7 bases stayed unmatched. Germline V lookup: CDR1 SGDLS, CDR2 YYNGEE. CDR3 coding DNA: TGTGCCAGCAGCACAAGCGGGAACCTCTACAATGAGCAGTTCTTC. Translated: CASSTSGNLYNEQFF.

The chain has TRBV9 and TRBJ1-2; D uncertain. The germline CDR1 and CDR2 sequences are SGDLS and YYNGEE. The CDR3 has 15 residues. V lost 0 bases and J lost 0, with 9 bases in between. CDR3 residues: CASSVEPSTNYGYTF. The DNA for the CDR3 is TGTGCCAGCAGCGTAGAACCGAGTACTAACTATGGCTACACCTTC.

This sequence joins TRBV28 and TRBJ1-2; TRBD1 agrees at 10 bases. The CDR3 runs 13 residues. Germline V gene data show CDR1 as MDHEN and CDR2 as SYDVKM. Trimming removed 7 bases from V and 7 bases from J; junction bases left unmatched: 6. As DNA, the CDR3 is TGTGCCAGCACCTACCGGGACAGGGGTGGCTACACCTTC. Its protein is CASTYRDRGGYTF.

The CDR3 loop reads CASSFRQGGYTEAFF. For the CDR3, the DNA is TGTGCCAGTAGTTTCCGACAGGGGGGATATACTGAAGCTTTCTTT. This chain uses TRBV19 with TRBJ1-1; 9 bases agree with TRBD1. Trimming at V came to 5 bases and at J to 5 bases, leaving 9 bases not matched to a gene. This CDR3 has 15 amino acids. CDR1 is LNHDA and CDR2 is SQIVND in the germline V gene (reference sequence).

The chain links TRBV15 to TRBJ1-4; 7 bases agree with TRBD1. J lost 7 bases, V lost 5 bases, and 7 bases had no gene match. CDR3 length: 14 amino acids. CDR1 and CDR2 (germline): LNHNV, YYDKDF (reference sequence). The CDR3 DNA sequence: TGTGCCACCAGCGTCCCCGGGACAGCTGAAAAACTGTTTTTT. Translating gives CATSVPGTAEKLFF. Looking up the rest from reference TRBV15 and TRBJ1-4 gives the full variable domain: DAMVIQNPRYQVTQFGKPVTLSCSQTLNHNVMYWYQQKSSQAPKLLFHYYDKDFNNEADTPDNFQSRRPNTSFCFLDIRSPGLGDTAMYLCATSVPGTAEKLFFGSGTQLSVL.

The count of this clone is one. J is TRBJ2-2 and V is TRBV2; 8 bases fit TRBD1. Germline CDR1 is SNHLY and CDR2 is FYNNEI. V shed 9 bases, J shed 3 bases, and the junction held 9 bases outside the gene matches. The CDR3 length is 15 residues. The CDR3 here is CARTGAKPDTGELFF. For the CDR3, the DNA is TGTGCCAGGACAGGGGCGAAACCCGACACCGGGGAGCTGTTTTTT. Full variable domain (missing parts from reference TRBV2 and TRBJ2-2): EPEVTQTPSHQVTQMGQEVILRCVPISNHLYFYWYRQILGQKVEFLVSFYNNEISEKSEIFDDQFSVERPDGSNFTLKIRSTKLEDSAMYFCARTGAKPDTGELFFGEGSRLTVL.

The V call is TRBV5-1, the J call TRBJ1-2, with a possible D match to TRBD1 (6 bases). This CDR3 region has 13 residues. Germline V gives CDR1 SGHRS, CDR2 YFSETQ. V dropped 3 bases and J dropped 4 bases, with 10 bases sitting between them. DNA of the CDR3: TGCGCCAGCAGCTCACAGGGCGGCTATGGCTACACCTTC. This sequence encodes CASSSQGGYGYTF.

The chain is built from TRBV5-1 and TRBJ2-6, with 9 bases aligning to TRBD1. This CDR3 region has 18 residues. After removal of 4 bases from V and 3 bases from J, the junction contained 11 bases not matched to a gene. CDR1 is SGHRS, CDR2 YFSETQ, per germline. CDR3 sequence (DNA): TGCGCCAGCAGCCCCACGACAGGGGGAGCGTATGGGGCCAACGTCCTGACTTTC. This codes for CASSPTTGGAYGANVLTF.

The rearrangement joins TRBV27 to TRBJ2-7; the match to TRBD2 covers 7 bases. CDR1 and CDR2 from the germline V gene are MNHEY and SMNVEV (reference sequence). The CDR3 consists of 15 residues. V dropped 3 bases and J dropped 2; count of bases not matched to a gene: 7. The CDR3 reads CASSFSGGPPYEQYF. The CDR3 DNA reads as TGTGCCAGCAGTTTCTCGGGGGGTCCCCCCTACGAGCAGTACTTC.

The chain joins TRBV10-3 to TRBJ2-1; 8 positions match TRBD1. Germline loops: CDR1 ENHRY, CDR2 SYGVKD. The CDR3 is 16 residues long. Trimming took 3 bases from V and 2 from J; bases not matched to a gene: 6. CDR3 bases: TGTGCCATCAGTGACGGACAGGGAAAGACCTACAATGAGCAGTTCTTC. It yields the protein CAISDGQGKTYNEQFF.

The V and J genes are TRBV5-1 and TRBJ2-5, with D possibly matching TRBD2 (6 bases). Trimming stripped 7 bases from V and 5 bases from J, with 27 bases between. CDR1 and CDR2 (germline): SGHRS, YFSETQ. The CDR3 consists of 17 residues. For the CDR3, the DNA is TGCGCCAGCGGCCTATGGCGGGGTGGTCGAGAAGGGGAGACCCAGTACTTC. Amino acid sequence: CASGLWRGGREGETQYF.

The CDR3 spells CASSLSQNSNQPQHF. The CDR3 nucleotides are TGTGCCAGCAGCTTATCCCAGAATAGCAATCAGCCCCAGCATTTT. V usage is TRBV7-8 and J usage is TRBJ1-5; D remains unclear. Germline CDR1 SGHVS, CDR2 FQNEAQ. This CDR3 has 15 residues. V was clipped by 2 bases and J by 0 bases, with 8 bases between them. The variable domain in full, completed from reference TRBV7-8 and TRBJ1-5, reads GAGVSQSPRYKVAKRGQDVALRCDPISGHVSLFWYQQALGQGPEFLTYFQNEAQLDKSGLPSDRFFAERPEGSVSTLKIQRTQQEDSAVYLCASSLSQNSNQPQHFGDGTRLSIL.